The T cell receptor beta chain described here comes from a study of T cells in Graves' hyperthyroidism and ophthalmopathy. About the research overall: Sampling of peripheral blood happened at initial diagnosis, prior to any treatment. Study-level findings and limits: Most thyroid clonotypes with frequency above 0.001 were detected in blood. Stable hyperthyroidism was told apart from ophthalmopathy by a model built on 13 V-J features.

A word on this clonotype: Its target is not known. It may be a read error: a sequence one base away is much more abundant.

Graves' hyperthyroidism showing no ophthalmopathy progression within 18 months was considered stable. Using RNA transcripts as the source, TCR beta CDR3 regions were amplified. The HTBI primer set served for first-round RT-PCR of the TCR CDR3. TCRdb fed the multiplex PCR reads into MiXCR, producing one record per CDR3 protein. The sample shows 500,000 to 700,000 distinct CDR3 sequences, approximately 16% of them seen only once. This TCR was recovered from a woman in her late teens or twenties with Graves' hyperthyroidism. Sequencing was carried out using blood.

This CDR3 is CSANPSGLTDTQYF. The CDR3 region has the DNA TGCAGTGCTAACCCTAGCGGGCTCACAGATACGCAGTATTTT. The chain joins TRBV20-1 to TRBJ2-3, with TRBD2 matching over 8 bases. Germline values: CDR1 DFQATT, CDR2 SNEGSKA (reference sequence). Losses at the gene ends were 4 bases for V and 2 bases for J; bases not matched to a gene: 5. CDR3 length equals 14 residues.